Included here is one TCR beta chain sequence, with context. Subsets obtained from CD4+ cells comprised CD45RA+ naive and CD45RA-negative memory cells. The data belong to a study of shared clonotypes between healthy human individuals. An approximately 200 ng quantity of DNA, 25,000 to 30,000 T cell genomes, went into the sorted-subset replicate PCRs. Only in-frame clones appear in the TCRdb table, and some are missing; sequencing was by immunoSEQ multiplex PCR. This sample carries about 960,000 clones, roughly 72% of them seen once, and the ten largest clones take over 1.3%. Germline V gene sequence: CDR1 SGHTS, CDR2 YDEGEE. The CDR3 has 14 residues. Trimming removed 2 bases from V and 4 bases from J, with 10 bases in between.

This clonotype was sampled from a man between 18 and 29 years old in good health. Material for sequencing was memory CD4+ T cells sorted from blood. The sample's subset: CD45RA-negative fraction. J is TRBJ2-1 and V is TRBV5-8; D is ambiguous. The CDR3 here is CASSFGGKYNEQFF. The CDR3 nucleotides are TGTGCCAGCAGCTTTGGCGGTAAATACAATGAGCAGTTCTTC.